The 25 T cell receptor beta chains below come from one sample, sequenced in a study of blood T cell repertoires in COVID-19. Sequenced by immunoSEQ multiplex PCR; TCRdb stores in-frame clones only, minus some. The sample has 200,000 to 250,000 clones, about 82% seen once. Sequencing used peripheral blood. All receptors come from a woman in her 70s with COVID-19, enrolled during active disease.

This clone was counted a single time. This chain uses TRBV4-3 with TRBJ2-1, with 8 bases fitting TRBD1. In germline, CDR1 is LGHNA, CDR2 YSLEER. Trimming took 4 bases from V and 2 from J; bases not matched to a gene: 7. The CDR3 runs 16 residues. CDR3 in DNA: TGCGCCAGCAGCCCCAGGACAGGGTGGCCCTACAATGAGCAGTTCTTC. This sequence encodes CASSPRTGWPYNEQFF.

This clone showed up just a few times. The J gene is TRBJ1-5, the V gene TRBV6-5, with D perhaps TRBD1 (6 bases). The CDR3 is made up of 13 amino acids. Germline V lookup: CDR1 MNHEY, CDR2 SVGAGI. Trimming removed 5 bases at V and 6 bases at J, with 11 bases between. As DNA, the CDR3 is TGTGCCAGCAGTCTACAGGGTGGTCAGCCCCAGCATTTT. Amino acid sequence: CASSLQGGQPQHF.

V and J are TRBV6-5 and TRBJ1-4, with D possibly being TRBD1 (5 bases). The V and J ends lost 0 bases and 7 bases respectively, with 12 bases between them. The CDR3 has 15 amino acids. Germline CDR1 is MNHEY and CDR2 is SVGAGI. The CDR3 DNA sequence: TGTGCCAGCAGTTACTCGGGGGGTTCGGTTGAAAAACTGTTTTTT. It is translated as CASSYSGGSVEKLFF.

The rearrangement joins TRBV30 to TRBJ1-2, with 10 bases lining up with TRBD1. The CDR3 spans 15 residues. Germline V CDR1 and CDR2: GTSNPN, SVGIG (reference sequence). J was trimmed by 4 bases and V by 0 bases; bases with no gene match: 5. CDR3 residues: CAWSVGTGAAYGYTF. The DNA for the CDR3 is TGTGCCTGGAGTGTAGGGACAGGGGCCGCCTATGGCTACACCTTC.

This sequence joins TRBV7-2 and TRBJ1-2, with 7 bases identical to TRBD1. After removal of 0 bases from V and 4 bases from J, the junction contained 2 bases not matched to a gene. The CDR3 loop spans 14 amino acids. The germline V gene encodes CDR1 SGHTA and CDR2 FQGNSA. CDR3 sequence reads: CASSLASGGYGYTF. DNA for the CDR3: TGTGCCAGCAGCTTAGCCTCAGGGGGCTATGGCTACACCTTC.

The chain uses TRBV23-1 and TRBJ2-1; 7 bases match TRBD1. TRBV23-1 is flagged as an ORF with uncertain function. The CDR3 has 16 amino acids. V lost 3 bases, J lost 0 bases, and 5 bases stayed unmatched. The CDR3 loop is CASSHRRDSSYNEQFF. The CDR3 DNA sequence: TGCGCCAGCAGTCATCGCCGGGACAGCTCCTACAATGAGCAGTTCTTC.

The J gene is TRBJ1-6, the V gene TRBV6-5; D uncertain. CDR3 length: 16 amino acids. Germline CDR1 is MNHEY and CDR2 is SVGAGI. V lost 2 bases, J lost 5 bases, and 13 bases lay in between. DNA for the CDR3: TGTGCCAGCAGTTACCCGGATGGCGGAAATAATTCACCCCTCCACTTT. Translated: CASSYPDGGNNSPLHF.

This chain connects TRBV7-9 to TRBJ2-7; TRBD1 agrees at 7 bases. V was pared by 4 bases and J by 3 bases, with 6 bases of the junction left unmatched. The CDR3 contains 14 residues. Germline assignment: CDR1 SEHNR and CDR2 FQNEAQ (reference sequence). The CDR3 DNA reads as TGTGCCAGCAGCTGGGGGACAGTCAGCTACGAGCAGTACTTC. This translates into CASSWGTVSYEQYF.

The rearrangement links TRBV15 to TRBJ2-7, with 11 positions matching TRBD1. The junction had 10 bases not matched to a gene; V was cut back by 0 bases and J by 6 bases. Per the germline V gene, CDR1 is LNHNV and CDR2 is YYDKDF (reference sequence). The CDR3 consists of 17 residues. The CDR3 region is CATSRDHGQGASGEQYF. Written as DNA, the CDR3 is TGTGCCACCAGCAGAGATCATGGACAGGGGGCGTCAGGCGAGCAGTACTTC.

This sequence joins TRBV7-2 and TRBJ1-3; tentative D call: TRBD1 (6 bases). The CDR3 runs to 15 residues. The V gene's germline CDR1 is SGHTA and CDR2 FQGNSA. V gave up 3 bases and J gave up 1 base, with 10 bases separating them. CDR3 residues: CASSFLQGSGNTIYF. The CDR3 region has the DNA TGTGCCAGCAGCTTCCTACAGGGTTCTGGAAACACCATATATTTT.

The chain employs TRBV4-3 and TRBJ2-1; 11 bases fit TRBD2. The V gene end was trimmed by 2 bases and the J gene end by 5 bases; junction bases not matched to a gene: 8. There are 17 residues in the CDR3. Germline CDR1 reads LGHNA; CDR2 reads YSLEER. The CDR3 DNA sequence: TGCGCCAGCAGCCAATCCTCGGGGACTAGCGGAAACAATGAGCAGTTCTTC. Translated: CASSQSSGTSGNNEQFF.

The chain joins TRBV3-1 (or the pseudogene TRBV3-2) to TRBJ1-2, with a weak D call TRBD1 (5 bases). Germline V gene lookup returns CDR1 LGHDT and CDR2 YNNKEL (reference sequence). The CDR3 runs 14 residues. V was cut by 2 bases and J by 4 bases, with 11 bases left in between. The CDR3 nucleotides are TGTGCCAGCAGCCAACACGGGGGAACCTATGGCTACACCTTC. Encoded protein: CASSQHGGTYGYTF.

The CDR3 DNA reads TGTGCCAGCAGTGTGAGAGAGACCCAGTACTTC. Its protein is CASSVRETQYF. V usage is TRBV6-2 or TRBV6-3 and J usage is TRBJ2-5; D remains unclear. The CDR3 loop spans 11 amino acids. Trimming stripped 5 bases from V and 4 bases from J, with 5 bases between. CDR1 is MNHEY, CDR2 SVGEGT, per germline.

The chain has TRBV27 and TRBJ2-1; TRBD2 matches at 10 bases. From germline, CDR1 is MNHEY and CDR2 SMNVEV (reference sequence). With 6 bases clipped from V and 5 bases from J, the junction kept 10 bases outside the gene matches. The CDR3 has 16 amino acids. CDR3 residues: CASRPLSGGDNNEQFF. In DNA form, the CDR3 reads TGTGCCAGCAGACCGTTAAGCGGGGGGGACAACAATGAGCAGTTCTTC.

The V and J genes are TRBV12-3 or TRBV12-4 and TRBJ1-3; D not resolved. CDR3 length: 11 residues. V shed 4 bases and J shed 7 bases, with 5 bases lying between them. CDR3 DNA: TGTGCCAGCAGTTCTAGGAACACCATATATTTT. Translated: CASSSRNTIYF.

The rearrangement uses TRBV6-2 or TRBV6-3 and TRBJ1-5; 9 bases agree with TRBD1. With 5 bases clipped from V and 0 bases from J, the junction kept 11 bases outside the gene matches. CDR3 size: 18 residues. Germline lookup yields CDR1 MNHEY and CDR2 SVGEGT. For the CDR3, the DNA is TGTGCCAGCAGTACGGACAGGGGAGGATCATATAGCAATCAGCCCCAGCATTTT. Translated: CASSTDRGGSYSNQPQHF.

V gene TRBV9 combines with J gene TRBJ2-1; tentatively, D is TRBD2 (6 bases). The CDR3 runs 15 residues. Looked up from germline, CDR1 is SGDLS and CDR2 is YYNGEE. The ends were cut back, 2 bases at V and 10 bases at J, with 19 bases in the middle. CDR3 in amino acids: CASSVGRTTPGEQFF. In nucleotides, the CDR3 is TGTGCCAGCAGCGTCGGCCGGACTACCCCCGGAGAGCAGTTCTTC. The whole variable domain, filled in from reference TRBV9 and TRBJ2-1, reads DSGVTQTPKHLITATGQRVTLRCSPRSGDLSVYWYQQSLDQGLQFLIQYYNGEERAKGNILERFSAQQFPDLHSELNLSSLELGDSALYFCASSVGRTTPGEQFFGPGTRLTVL.

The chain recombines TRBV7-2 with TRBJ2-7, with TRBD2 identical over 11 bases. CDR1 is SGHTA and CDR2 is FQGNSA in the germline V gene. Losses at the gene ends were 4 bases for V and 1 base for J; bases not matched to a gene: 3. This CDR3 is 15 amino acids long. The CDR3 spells CASSYSGGESYEQYF. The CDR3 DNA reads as TGTGCCAGCAGCTATAGCGGGGGGGAATCCTACGAGCAGTACTTC. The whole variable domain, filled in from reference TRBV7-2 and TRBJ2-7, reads GAGVSQSPSNKVTEKGKDVELRCDPISGHTALYWYRQSLGQGLEFLIYFQGNSAPDKSGLPSDRFSAERTGGSVSTLTIQRTQQEDSAVYLCASSYSGGESYEQYFGPGTRLTVT.

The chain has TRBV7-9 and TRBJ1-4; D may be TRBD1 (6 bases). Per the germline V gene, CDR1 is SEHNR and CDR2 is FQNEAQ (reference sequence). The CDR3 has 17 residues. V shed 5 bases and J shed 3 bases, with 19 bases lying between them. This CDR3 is CASSPWRGASANEKLFF. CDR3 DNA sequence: TGTGCCAGCAGCCCCTGGCGGGGGGCATCAGCTAATGAAAAACTGTTTTTT.

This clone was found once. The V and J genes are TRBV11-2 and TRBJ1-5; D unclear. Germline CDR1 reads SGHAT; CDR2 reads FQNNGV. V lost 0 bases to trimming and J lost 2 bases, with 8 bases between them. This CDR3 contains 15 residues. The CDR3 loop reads CASSLDGVGNQPQHF. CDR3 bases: TGTGCCAGCAGCTTAGACGGGGTAGGCAATCAGCCCCAGCATTTT.

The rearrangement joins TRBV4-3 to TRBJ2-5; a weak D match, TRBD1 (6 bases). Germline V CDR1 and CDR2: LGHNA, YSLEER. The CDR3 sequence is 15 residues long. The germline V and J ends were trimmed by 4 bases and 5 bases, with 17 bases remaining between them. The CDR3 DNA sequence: TGCGCCAGCAGCCGGACCGGGACAAGAATTGAGACCCAGTACTTC. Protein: CASSRTGTRIETQYF.

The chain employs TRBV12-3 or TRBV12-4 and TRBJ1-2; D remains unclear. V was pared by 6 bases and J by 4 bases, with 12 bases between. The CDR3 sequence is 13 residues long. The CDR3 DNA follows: TGTGCCAGCAGCCCCGGACTGACCTATGGCTACACCTTC. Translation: CASSPGLTYGYTF.

DNA for the CDR3: TGTGCCAGCAGTGAAATTGCGGGAGTTGGTTCGAACAATGAGCAGTTCTTC. It yields the protein CASSEIAGVGSNNEQFF. The V and J genes are TRBV25-1 and TRBJ2-1; TRBD2 matches 7 bases. The CDR3 totals 17 residues. Germline-derived CDR1 and CDR2 are MGHDK and SYGVNS. V shed 2 bases and J 5 bases; nucleotides not matched to a gene: 12.

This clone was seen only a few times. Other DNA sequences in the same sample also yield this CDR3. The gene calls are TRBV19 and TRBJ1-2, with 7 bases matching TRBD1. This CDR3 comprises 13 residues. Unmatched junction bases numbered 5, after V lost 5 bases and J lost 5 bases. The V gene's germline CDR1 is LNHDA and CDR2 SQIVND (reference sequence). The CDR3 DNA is TGTGCCAGTAGTCGTGGACAGGTTTATGGCTACACCTTC. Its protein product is CASSRGQVYGYTF. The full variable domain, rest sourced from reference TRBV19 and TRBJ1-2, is DGGITQSPKYLFRKEGQNVTLSCEQNLNHDAMYWYRQDPGQGLRLIYYSQIVNDFQKGDIAEGYSVSREKKESFPLTVTSAQKNPTAFYLCASSRGQVYGYTFGSGTRLTVV.

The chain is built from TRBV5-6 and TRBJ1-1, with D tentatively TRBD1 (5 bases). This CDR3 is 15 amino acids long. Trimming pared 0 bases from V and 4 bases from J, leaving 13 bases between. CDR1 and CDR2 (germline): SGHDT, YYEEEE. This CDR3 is CASSLVGPLSTEAFF. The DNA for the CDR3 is TGTGCCAGCAGCTTGGTGGGGCCATTGAGCACTGAAGCTTTCTTT. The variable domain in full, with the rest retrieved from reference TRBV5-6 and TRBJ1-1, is DAGVTQSPTHLIKTRGQQVTLRCSPKSGHDTVSWYQQALGQGPQFIFQYYEEEERQRGNFPDRFSGHQFPNYSSELNVNALLLGDSALYLCASSLVGPLSTEAFFGQGTRLTVV.